Listed below are T cell receptor beta chains from one sample, sequenced in a study of identical twins. A single record per CDR3 protein comes from TCRdb applying MiXCR to the 5' RACE reads. This table holds some 630,000 distinct CDR3 sequences, about 7.1% found once. The data were also submitted as part of a second study, on yellow fever vaccine responses in identical twins.

Sequences were obtained from PBMCs. The origin of the receptors is a woman aged 18-29 years in good health. CDR3s include the opening cysteine and the closing phenylalanine or tryptophan. The D gene is left open where the match is weak. The listing skips clone size in some rows; elsewhere it reads once, few, many or a size class.

.	TRBD2	TRBV20-1	TRBJ2-1	16	CSARDRLAGYYNEQFF	TGCAGTGCTAGAGATCGCCTAGCGGGATATTACAATGAGCAGTTCTTC
.	.	TRBV6-1	TRBJ2-1	15	CASRAGAVSYNEQFF	TGTGCCAGCAGGGCGGGGGCGGTCTCCTACAATGAGCAGTTCTTC
few	.	TRBV29-1	TRBJ2-1	16	CSVAASPLEAYNEQFF	TGCAGCGTCGCTGCGTCGCCCCTCGAAGCCTACAATGAGCAGTTCTTC
few	.	TRBV4-1	TRBJ1-4	14	CASSPQETNEKLFF	TGCGCCAGCAGCCCACAGGAAACTAATGAAAAACTGTTTTTT
many	.	TRBV29-1	TRBJ2-1	17	CSVDERAYPGGGNEQFF	TGCAGCGTTGATGAGCGCGCCTACCCTGGGGGCGGGAATGAGCAGTTCTTC
.	TRBD2	TRBV11-2	TRBJ2-7	16	CASRVMTSGGSYEQYF	TGTGCCAGCAGAGTTATGACTAGCGGAGGCTCCTACGAGCAGTACTTC
many	TRBD2	TRBV24-1	TRBJ2-3	15	CATSSGTSRTDTQYF	TGTGCCACCAGCTCTGGGACTAGCCGCACAGATACGCAGTATTTT
many	.	TRBV3-1	TRBJ2-5	15	CASSQSLELQETQYF	TGTGCCAGCAGCCAATCCCTAGAGCTCCAAGAGACCCAGTACTTC
.	TRBD2	TRBV2	TRBJ2-3	16	CASGGAGLASLDTQYF	TGTGCCAGCGGGGGAGCGGGACTAGCTTCTTTAGATACGCAGTATTTT
many	.	TRBV4-1	TRBJ1-5	15	CASSLAGGNNQPQHF	TGCGCCAGCAGCCTGGCGGGAGGGAACAATCAGCCCCAGCATTTT
.	.	TRBV12-3/TRBV12-4	TRBJ2-7	13	CASTPHTGYEQYF	TGTGCCAGCACCCCCCACACGGGCTACGAGCAGTACTTC
.	TRBD2	TRBV12-5	TRBJ2-5	17	CASGLVTSGDRGETQYF	TGTGCTAGTGGTTTGGTAACTAGCGGGGACAGAGGGGAGACCCAGTACTTC
many	TRBD2	TRBV12-3/TRBV12-4	TRBJ2-7	18	CASSPRGLAGVPWGEQYF	TGTGCCAGCAGTCCCCGCGGACTAGCGGGAGTTCCCTGGGGAGAGCAGTACTTC
many	TRBD1	TRBV12-3/TRBV12-4	TRBJ1-1	17	CASSLLIGTVMNTEAFF	TGTGCCAGCAGTTTACTGATTGGGACAGTCATGAACACTGAAGCTTTCTTT
many	.	TRBV7-9	TRBJ2-2	12	CASTMPTGELFF	TGTGCCAGCACCATGCCCACCGGGGAGCTGTTTTTT
few	.	TRBV9	TRBJ2-2	19	CASSVEHRLVGGSSGELFF	TGTGCCAGCAGCGTAGAACACCGGCTGGTCGGAGGATCCAGCGGGGAGCTGTTTTTT
few	.	TRBV12-3/TRBV12-4	TRBJ2-1	14	CALRGASSYNEQFF	TGTGCCCTTAGAGGGGCCAGCTCCTACAATGAGCAGTTCTTC
many	.	TRBV27	TRBJ1-2	14	CASSLKQGFDGYTF	TGTGCCAGCAGTTTAAAACAGGGATTTGATGGCTACACCTTC
.	TRBD2	TRBV20-1	TRBJ2-3	14	CSASLAGGADTQYF	TGCAGTGCTAGCTTAGCGGGGGGGGCAGATACGCAGTATTTT
many	TRBD1	TRBV7-8	TRBJ2-2	17	CASSLTRTGSNTGELFF	TGTGCCAGCAGCCTGACCCGGACAGGGTCGAACACCGGGGAGCTGTTTTTT
few	.	TRBV2	TRBJ2-1	10	CASRTAEQFF	TGTGCCAGCAGGACGGCCGAGCAGTTCTTC
many	TRBD1	TRBV3-1	TRBJ1-1	15	CASSQDRGVNTEAFF	TGTGCCAGCAGCCAAGACAGGGGGGTGAACACTGAAGCTTTCTTT
few	.	TRBV14	TRBJ2-1	15	CASSPPGLANNEQFF	TGTGCCAGCAGCCCCCCCGGGCTAGCGAACAATGAGCAGTTCTTC
.	.	TRBV27	TRBJ2-1	16	CASSIDVTSVNNEQFF	TGTGCCAGCAGTATCGACGTGACTAGTGTCAACAATGAGCAGTTCTTC
few	TRBD1	TRBV7-2	TRBJ2-7	15	CASRMTDRLTYEQYF	TGTGCCAGCAGGATGACGGACAGGCTTACCTACGAGCAGTACTTC
.	.	TRBV14	TRBJ2-1	15	CASSQLLAPAGEQFF	TGTGCCAGCAGCCAACTCCTAGCGCCTGCGGGTGAGCAGTTCTTC